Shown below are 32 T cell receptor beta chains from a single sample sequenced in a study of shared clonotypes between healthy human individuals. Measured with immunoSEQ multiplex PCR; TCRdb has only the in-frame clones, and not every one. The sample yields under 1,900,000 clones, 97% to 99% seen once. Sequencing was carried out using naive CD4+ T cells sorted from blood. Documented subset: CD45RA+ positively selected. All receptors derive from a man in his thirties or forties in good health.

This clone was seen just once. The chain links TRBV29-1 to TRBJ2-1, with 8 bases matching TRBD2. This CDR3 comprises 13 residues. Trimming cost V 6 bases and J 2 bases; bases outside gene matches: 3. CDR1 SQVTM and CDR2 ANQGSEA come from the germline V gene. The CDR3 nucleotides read TGCAGCGTACACGGGAGGGCCTACAATGAGCAGTTCTTC. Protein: CSVHGRAYNEQFF.

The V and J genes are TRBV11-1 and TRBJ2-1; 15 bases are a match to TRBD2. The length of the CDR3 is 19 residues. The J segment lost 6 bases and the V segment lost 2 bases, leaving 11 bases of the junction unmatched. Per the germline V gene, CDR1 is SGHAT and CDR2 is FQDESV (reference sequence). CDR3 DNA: TGTGCCAGCAGCTTAACCGACGGACTAGCGGGAGGGGAGGGCAATGAGCAGTTCTTC. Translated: CASSLTDGLAGGEGNEQFF.

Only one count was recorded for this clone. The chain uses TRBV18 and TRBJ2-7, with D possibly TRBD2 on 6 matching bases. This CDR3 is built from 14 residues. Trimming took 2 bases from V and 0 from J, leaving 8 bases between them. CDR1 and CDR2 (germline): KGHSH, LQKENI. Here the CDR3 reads CASSPAGSSYEQYF. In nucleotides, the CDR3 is TGTGCCAGCTCACCAGCGGGGAGCTCCTACGAGCAGTACTTC.

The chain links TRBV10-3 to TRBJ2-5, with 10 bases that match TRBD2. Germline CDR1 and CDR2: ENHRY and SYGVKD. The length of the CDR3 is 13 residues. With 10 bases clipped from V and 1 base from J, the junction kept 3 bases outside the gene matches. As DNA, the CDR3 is TGTGCCACCCGGACTAGCGGCCAAGAGACCCAGTACTTC. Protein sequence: CATRTSGQETQYF.

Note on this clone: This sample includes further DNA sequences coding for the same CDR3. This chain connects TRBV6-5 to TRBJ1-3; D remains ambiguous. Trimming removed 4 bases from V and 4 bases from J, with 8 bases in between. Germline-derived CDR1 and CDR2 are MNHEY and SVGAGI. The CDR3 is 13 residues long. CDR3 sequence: CASSSWPGNTIYF. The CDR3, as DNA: TGTGCCAGCAGTTCATGGCCCGGAAACACCATATATTTT.

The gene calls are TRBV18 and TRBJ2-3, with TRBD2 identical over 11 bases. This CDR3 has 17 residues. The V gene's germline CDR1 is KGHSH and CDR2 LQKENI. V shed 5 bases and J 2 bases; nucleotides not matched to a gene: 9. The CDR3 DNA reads TGTGCCAGCTCAATAGTAGCGGGAGGGCCGACCACAGATACGCAGTATTTT. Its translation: CASSIVAGGPTTDTQYF.

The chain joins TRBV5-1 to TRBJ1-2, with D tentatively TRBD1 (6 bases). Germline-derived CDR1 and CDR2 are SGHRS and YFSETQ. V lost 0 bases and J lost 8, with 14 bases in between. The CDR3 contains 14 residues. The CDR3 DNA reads TGCGCCAGCAGCTTGGGACTCCTGACAGGCGGCTACACCTTC. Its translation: CASSLGLLTGGYTF.

Written as DNA, the CDR3 is TGTGCCTGGAGTATCGGACAGGGGATAGCAGTCAATCAGCCCCAGCATTTT. Its translation is CAWSIGQGIAVNQPQHF. The chain is built from TRBV30 and TRBJ1-5, with TRBD1 matching over 9 bases. The CDR3 is 17 residues long. Per the germline V gene, CDR1 is GTSNPN and CDR2 is SVGIG (reference sequence). Unmatched junction bases numbered 11, after V lost 2 bases and J lost 3 bases.

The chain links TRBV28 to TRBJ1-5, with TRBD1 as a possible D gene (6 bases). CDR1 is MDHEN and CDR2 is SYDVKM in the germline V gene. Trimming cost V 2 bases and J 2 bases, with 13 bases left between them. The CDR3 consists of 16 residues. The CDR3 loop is CASSLVGGNGNQPQHF. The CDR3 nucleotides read TGTGCCAGCAGTTTAGTAGGGGGGAATGGCAATCAGCCCCAGCATTTT. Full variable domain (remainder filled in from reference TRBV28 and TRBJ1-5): DVKVTQSSRYLVKRTGEKVFLECVQDMDHENMFWYRQDPGLGLRLIYFSYDVKMKEKGDIPEGYSVSREKKERFSLILESASTNQTSMYLCASSLVGGNGNQPQHFGDGTRLSIL.

CDR3 nucleotide sequence: TGTGCCACCAGCATACCTAGCGACTACTACAATGAGCAGTTCTTC. Translated: CATSIPSDYYNEQFF. The V call is TRBV15, the J call TRBJ2-1, with D possibly TRBD2 on 6 matching bases. The CDR3 is 15 residues long. Trimming shortened V by 4 bases and J by 3 bases, and 13 bases separated the two germline ends. Germline loops: CDR1 LNHNV, CDR2 YYDKDF (reference sequence).

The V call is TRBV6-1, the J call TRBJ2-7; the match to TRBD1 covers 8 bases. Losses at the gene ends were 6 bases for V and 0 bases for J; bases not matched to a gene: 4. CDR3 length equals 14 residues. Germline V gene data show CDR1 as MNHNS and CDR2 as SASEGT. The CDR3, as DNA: TGTGCCAGCAGGCCCAGGGGGCGCTCCTACGAGCAGTACTTC. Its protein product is CASRPRGRSYEQYF.

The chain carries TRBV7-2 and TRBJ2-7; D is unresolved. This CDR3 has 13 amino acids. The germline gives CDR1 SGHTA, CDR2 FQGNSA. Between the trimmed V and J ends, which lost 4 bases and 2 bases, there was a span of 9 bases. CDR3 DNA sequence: TGTGCCAGCAGCTCCCTCCCGCCCTACGAGCAGTACTTC. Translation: CASSSLPPYEQYF.

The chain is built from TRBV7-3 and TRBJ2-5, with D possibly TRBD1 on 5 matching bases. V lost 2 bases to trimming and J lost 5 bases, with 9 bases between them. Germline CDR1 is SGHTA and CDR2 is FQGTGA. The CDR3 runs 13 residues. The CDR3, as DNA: TGTGCCAGCAGCTTATCCAGGGTTGAGACCCAGTACTTC. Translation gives CASSLSRVETQYF.

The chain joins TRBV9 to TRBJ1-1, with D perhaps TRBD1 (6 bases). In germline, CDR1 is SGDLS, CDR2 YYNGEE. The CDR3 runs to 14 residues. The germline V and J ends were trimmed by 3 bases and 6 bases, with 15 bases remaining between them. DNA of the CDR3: TGTGCCAGCAGCGCTCAGGGGTTTTCCGCTGAAGCTTTCTTT. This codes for CASSAQGFSAEAFF.

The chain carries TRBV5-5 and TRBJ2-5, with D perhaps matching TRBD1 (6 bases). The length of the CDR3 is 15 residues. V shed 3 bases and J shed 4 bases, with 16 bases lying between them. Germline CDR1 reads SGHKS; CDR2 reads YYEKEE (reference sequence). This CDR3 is CASSWDTPRGETQYF. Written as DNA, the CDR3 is TGTGCCAGCAGCTGGGACACTCCCCGAGGAGAGACCCAGTACTTC. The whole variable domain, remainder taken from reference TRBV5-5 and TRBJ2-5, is DAGVTQSPTHLIKTRGQQVTLRCSPISGHKSVSWYQQVLGQGPQFIFQYYEKEERGRGNFPDRFSARQFPNYSSELNVNALLLGDSALYLCASSWDTPRGETQYFGPGTRLLVL.

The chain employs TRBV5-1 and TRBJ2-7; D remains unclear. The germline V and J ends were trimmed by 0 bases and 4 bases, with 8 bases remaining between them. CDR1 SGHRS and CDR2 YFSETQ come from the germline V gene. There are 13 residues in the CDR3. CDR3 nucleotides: TGCGCCAGCAGCTTGGGAAGGGTGTACGAGCAGTACTTC. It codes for CASSLGRVYEQYF.

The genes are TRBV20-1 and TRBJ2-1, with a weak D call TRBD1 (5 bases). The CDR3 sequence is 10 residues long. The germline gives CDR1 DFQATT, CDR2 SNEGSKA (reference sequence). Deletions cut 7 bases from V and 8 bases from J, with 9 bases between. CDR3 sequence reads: CSEGRDEQFF. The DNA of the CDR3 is TGCAGTGAGGGGCGCGATGAGCAGTTCTTC.

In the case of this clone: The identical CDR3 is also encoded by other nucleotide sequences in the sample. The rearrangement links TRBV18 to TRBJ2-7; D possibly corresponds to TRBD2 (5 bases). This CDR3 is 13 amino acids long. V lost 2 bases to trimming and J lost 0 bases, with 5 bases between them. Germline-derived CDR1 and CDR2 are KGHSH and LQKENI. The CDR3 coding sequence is TGTGCCAGCTCACCAGGGAGCTCCTACGAGCAGTACTTC. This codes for CASSPGSSYEQYF. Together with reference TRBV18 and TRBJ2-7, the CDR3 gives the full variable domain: NAGVMQNPRHLVRRRGQEARLRCSPMKGHSHVYWYRQLPEEGLKFMVYLQKENIIDESGMPKERFSAEFPKEGPSILRIQQVVRGDSAAYFCASSPGSSYEQYFGPGTRLTVT.

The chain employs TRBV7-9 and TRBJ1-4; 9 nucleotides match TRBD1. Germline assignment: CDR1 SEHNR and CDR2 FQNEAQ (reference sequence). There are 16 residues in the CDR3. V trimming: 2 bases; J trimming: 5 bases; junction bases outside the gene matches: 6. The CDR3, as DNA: TGTGCCAGCAGCTTACCCCGGACAGGGGCAAATGAAAAACTGTTTTTT. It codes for CASSLPRTGANEKLFF.

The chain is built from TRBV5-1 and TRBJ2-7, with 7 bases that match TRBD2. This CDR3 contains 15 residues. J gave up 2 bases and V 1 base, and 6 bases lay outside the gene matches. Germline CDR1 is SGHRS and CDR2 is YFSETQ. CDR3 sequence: CASSLSPGTTYEQYF. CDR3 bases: TGCGCCAGCAGCTTGTCCCCCGGGACTACCTACGAGCAGTACTTC.

The CDR3 protein is CASSPEREWYYNEQFF. In DNA form, the CDR3 reads TGTGCCAGCTCACCCGAGCGGGAGTGGTACTACAATGAGCAGTTCTTC. The chain recombines TRBV18 with TRBJ2-1; TRBD2 matches at 8 bases. Germline CDR1 KGHSH, CDR2 LQKENI. The CDR3 has 16 residues. V dropped 3 bases and J dropped 3; count of bases not matched to a gene: 7.

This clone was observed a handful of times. CDR3 loop: CAISHKGGKGTDTQYF. CDR3 bases: TGTGCCATCAGTCACAAAGGAGGGAAGGGGACAGATACGCAGTATTTT. The J gene is TRBJ2-3, the V gene TRBV10-3; perhaps TRBD2 as D (6 bases). CDR1 is ENHRY and CDR2 is SYGVKD in the germline V gene. This CDR3 region has 16 residues. Trimming took 5 bases from V and 3 from J, leaving 18 bases between them.

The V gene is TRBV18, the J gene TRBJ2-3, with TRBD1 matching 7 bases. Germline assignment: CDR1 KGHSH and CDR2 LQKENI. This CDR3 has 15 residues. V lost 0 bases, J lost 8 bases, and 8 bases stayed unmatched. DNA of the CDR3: TGTGCCAGCTCACCACCTGGACAGGTAGCTGGTACGCAGTATTTT. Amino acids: CASSPPGQVAGTQYF.

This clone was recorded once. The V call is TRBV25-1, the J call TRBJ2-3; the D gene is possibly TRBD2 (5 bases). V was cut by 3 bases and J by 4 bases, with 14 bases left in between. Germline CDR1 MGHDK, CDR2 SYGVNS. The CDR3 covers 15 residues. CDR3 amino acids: CASSDSTLLADTQYF. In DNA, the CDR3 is TGTGCCAGCAGTGACTCAACTCTACTAGCAGATACGCAGTATTTT.

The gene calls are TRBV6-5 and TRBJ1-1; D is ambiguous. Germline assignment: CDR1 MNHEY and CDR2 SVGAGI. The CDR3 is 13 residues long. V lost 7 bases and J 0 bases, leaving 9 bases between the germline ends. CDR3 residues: CASTKGMNTEAFF. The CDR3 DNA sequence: TGTGCCAGCACCAAAGGAATGAACACTGAAGCTTTCTTT.

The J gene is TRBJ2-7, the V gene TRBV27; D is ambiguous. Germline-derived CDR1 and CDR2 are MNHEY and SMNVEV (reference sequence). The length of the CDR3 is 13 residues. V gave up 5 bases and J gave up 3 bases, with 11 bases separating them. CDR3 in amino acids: CASSPLQGYEQYF. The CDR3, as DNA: TGTGCCAGCAGTCCCCTGCAAGGCTACGAGCAGTACTTC.

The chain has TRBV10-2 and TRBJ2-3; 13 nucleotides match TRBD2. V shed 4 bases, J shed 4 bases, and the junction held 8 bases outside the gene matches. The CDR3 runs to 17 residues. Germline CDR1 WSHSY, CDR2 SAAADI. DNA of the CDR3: TGCGCCAGCAGTGTACTAGCGGGAGGGCCTTGGGCAGATACGCAGTATTTT. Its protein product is CASSVLAGGPWADTQYF.

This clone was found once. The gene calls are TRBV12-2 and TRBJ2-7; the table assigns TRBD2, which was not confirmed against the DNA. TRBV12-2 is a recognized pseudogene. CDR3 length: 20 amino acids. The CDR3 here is CASRPQQGLAGGPLTYEQYF. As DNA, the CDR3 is TGTGCAAGTCGCCCACAACAGGGACTAGCGGGAGGGCCTCTAACCTACGAGCAGTACTTC.

The CDR3 spells CASSPGQGIYEQYF. The CDR3 DNA sequence: TGTGCCAGCTCACCCGGACAAGGCATCTACGAGCAGTACTTC. The genes are TRBV18 and TRBJ2-7; tentative D call: TRBD1 (5 bases). The germline CDR1 and CDR2 sequences are KGHSH and LQKENI. Trimming removed 3 bases from V and 3 bases from J, with 12 bases in between. This CDR3 region has 14 residues.

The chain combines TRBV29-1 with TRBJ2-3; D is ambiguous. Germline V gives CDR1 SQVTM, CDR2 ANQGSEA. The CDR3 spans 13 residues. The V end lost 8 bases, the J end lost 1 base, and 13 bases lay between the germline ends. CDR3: CSPWNFGTDTQYF. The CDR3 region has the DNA TGCAGCCCTTGGAATTTCGGCACAGATACGCAGTATTTT.

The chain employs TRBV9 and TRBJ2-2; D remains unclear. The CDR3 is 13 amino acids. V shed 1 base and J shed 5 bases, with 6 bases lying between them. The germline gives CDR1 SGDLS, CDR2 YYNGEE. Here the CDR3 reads CASSVTETGELFF. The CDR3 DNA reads TGTGCCAGCAGCGTAACCGAGACCGGGGAGCTGTTTTTT.

The CDR3 sequence: CASVGGLYTGELFF. In DNA form, the CDR3 reads TGCGCCAGTGTGGGCGGGCTTTACACCGGGGAGCTGTTTTTT. This chain connects TRBV5-1 to TRBJ2-2; perhaps TRBD2 as D (5 bases). V dropped 8 bases and J dropped 3 bases, with 14 bases sitting between them. The CDR3 runs 14 residues. Looked up from germline, CDR1 is SGHRS and CDR2 is YFSETQ.